These 21 T cell receptor beta chains were all obtained from the same sample, sequenced in a study of blood T cell repertoires in COVID-19. Repertoires were generated with immunoSEQ multiplex PCR, while TCRdb's copy carries only in-frame clones and drops some. The repertoire holds about 190,000 clones, with approximately 80% as singletons. Sequencing was performed on PBMCs or T cells enriched from blood (not recorded which). These receptors all stem from a woman aged 50 to 60 who had recovered from COVID-19.

This clone came up once. This sequence joins TRBV28 and TRBJ2-2; D perhaps matches TRBD1 (6 bases). CDR3 length equals 16 residues. Germline V CDR1 and CDR2: MDHEN, SYDVKM. Trimming took 1 base from V and 6 from J, leaving 15 bases between them. The CDR3 spells CASSLSPQGHAGELFF. The CDR3 DNA reads TGTGCCAGCAGTTTATCTCCACAGGGTCATGCCGGGGAGCTGTTTTTT.

The rearrangement links TRBV28 to TRBJ1-2; a possible D gene is TRBD1 (5 bases). Germline CDR1 is MDHEN and CDR2 is SYDVKM. The CDR3 is 13 amino acids. V lost 5 bases, J lost 8 bases, and 15 bases lay in between. The CDR3 sequence: CASSTRQSRGYTF. The CDR3 DNA is TGTGCCAGCAGTACCAGACAGTCCCGGGGCTACACCTTC.

The CDR3 bases are TGTGCCTGGAGTGGCGACAGGGGTTGGCCCCAGCATTTT. Translated: CAWSGDRGWPQHF. This sequence joins TRBV30 and TRBJ1-5; 8 bases map to TRBD1. The CDR3 has 13 residues. In germline, CDR1 is GTSNPN, CDR2 SVGIG (reference sequence). The V segment lost 1 base and the J segment 9 bases; nucleotides outside the gene matches: 5.

The CDR3 DNA reads as TGTGCCAGCAGTTACTTGATTCAGGGGAGCATTGGCAATCAGCCCCAGCATTTT. It specifies CASSYLIQGSIGNQPQHF. The rearrangement links TRBV6-2 or TRBV6-3 to TRBJ1-5; D perhaps matches TRBD1 (6 bases). CDR3 length: 18 amino acids. Trimming pared 1 base from V and 2 bases from J, leaving 18 bases between. Germline loops: CDR1 MNHEY, CDR2 SVGEGT.

V is TRBV28 and J is TRBJ1-5; tentative D call: TRBD1 (5 bases). Germline CDR1 is MDHEN and CDR2 is SYDVKM. Deletions cut 8 bases from V and 3 bases from J, with 17 bases between. This CDR3 comprises 15 residues. The chain's CDR3 is CASHRLGRDNQPQHF. The CDR3 DNA sequence: TGTGCCAGCCACCGCCTGGGGCGCGACAATCAGCCCCAGCATTTT.

The chain combines TRBV24-1 with TRBJ2-1; tentatively, D is TRBD2 (6 bases). The V end was cut by 3 bases, the J end by 3 bases, with 14 bases between. The CDR3 is 16 residues long. Looked up from germline, CDR1 is KGHDR and CDR2 is SFDVKD. The CDR3 DNA sequence: TGTGCCACCAGTGATCCCACCGGGGGACTCTACAATGAGCAGTTCTTC. Translating it yields CATSDPTGGLYNEQFF.

This clone was detected only a few times. This chain links TRBV7-9 with TRBJ1-6, with TRBD1 as a possible D gene (6 bases). CDR3 length: 13 amino acids. Trimming took 5 bases from V and 8 from J, leaving 10 bases between them. In germline, CDR1 is SEHNR, CDR2 FQNEAQ (reference sequence). CDR3 DNA: TGTGCCAGCAGCCCATCAGGGGATTCACCCCTCCACTTT. Translated: CASSPSGDSPLHF.

The CDR3 protein is CASSPESREQFF. CDR3 sequence (DNA): TGTGCCAGCAGCCCTGAAAGCCGGGAGCAGTTCTTC. The chain couples TRBV9 to TRBJ2-1, with D uncertain. There are 12 residues in the CDR3. V was trimmed by 4 bases and J by 10 bases, leaving 12 bases between them. Germline values: CDR1 SGDLS, CDR2 YYNGEE. The full variable domain, completed using reference TRBV9 and TRBJ2-1, is DSGVTQTPKHLITATGQRVTLRCSPRSGDLSVYWYQQSLDQGLQFLIQYYNGEERAKGNILERFSAQQFPDLHSELNLSSLELGDSALYFCASSPESREQFFGPGTRLTVL.

This chain joins TRBV10-2 and TRBJ2-5; the match to TRBD2 covers 8 bases. Germline V gene lookup returns CDR1 WSHSY and CDR2 SAAADI. This CDR3 contains 13 residues. Trimming removed 8 bases from V and 5 bases from J; junction bases left unmatched: 7. The CDR3 DNA sequence: TGCGCCAGCCGAGACGGGGGGGGCGAGACCCAGTACTTC. It codes for CASRDGGGETQYF.

This rearrangement joins TRBV19 to TRBJ2-1, with TRBD2 matching 10 bases. V shed 5 bases, J shed 0 bases, and the junction held 19 bases outside the gene matches. The germline gives CDR1 LNHDA, CDR2 SQIVND (reference sequence). The CDR3 has 21 residues. CDR3 residues: CASSPRPLAGVLQSSYNEQFF. DNA for the CDR3: TGTGCCAGTAGTCCCCGCCCCCTAGCGGGAGTACTTCAAAGCTCCTACAATGAGCAGTTCTTC.

V and J are TRBV5-1 and TRBJ2-5, with 16 bases fitting TRBD2. Germline V gene data show CDR1 as SGHRS and CDR2 as YFSETQ. The trim removed 4 bases at V and 2 bases at J, leaving 8 bases unmatched. This CDR3 comprises 18 residues. This CDR3 reads CASSEQGLAGGAQETQYF. The CDR3 bases are TGCGCCAGCAGCGAGCAGGGACTAGCGGGAGGGGCTCAAGAGACCCAGTACTTC. Complete variable domain (other parts from reference TRBV5-1 and TRBJ2-5): KAGVTQTPRYLIKTRGQQVTLSCSPISGHRSVSWYQQTPGQGLQFLFEYFSETQRNKGNFPGRFSGRQFSNSRSEMNVSTLELGDSALYLCASSEQGLAGGAQETQYFGPGTRLLVL.

The chain joins TRBV2 to TRBJ1-1; tentatively, D is TRBD1 (5 bases). From germline, CDR1 is SNHLY and CDR2 FYNNEI. V lost 3 bases and J 1 base, leaving 21 bases between the germline ends. The CDR3 spans 18 residues. The CDR3 DNA reads as TGTGCCAGCAGTGAGAGGTTATTTTTCAGGGATCGGAACACTGAAGCTTTCTTT. The encoded protein is CASSERLFFRDRNTEAFF.

V gene TRBV30 combines with J gene TRBJ1-2; a weak D match, TRBD1 (5 bases). The CDR3 spans 15 residues. CDR1 is GTSNPN and CDR2 is SVGIG in the germline V gene (reference sequence). The V end lost 4 bases, the J end lost 4 bases, and 19 bases lay between the germline ends. CDR3 bases: TGTGCCTGGATCCAAGGGGCAGGCGAGTTCTATGGCTACACCTTC. Translating gives CAWIQGAGEFYGYTF.

The CDR3 coding sequence is TGTGCCAGTTACAGGGACGGCTACACCTTC. Translation gives CASYRDGYTF. This rearrangement joins TRBV19 to TRBJ1-2, with a tentative D call TRBD1 (6 bases). The CDR3 contains 10 residues. V dropped 8 bases and J dropped 8 bases, with 9 bases sitting between them. Germline V gene sequence: CDR1 LNHDA, CDR2 SQIVND (reference sequence).

This clone has only a few counts. The V and J genes are TRBV5-1 and TRBJ1-3; D is perhaps TRBD1 (6 bases). CDR3 length: 16 residues. Trimming removed 4 bases from V and 0 bases from J, with 14 bases in between. Germline V gene sequence: CDR1 SGHRS, CDR2 YFSETQ. The CDR3 region is CASSRLQGLSGNTIYF. The CDR3, as DNA: TGCGCCAGCAGCAGACTACAGGGCCTCTCTGGAAACACCATATATTTT.

V and J are TRBV7-2 and TRBJ2-5, with 10 positions matching TRBD2. V dropped 5 bases and J dropped 2; count of bases not matched to a gene: 8. Germline V gene sequence: CDR1 SGHTA, CDR2 FQGNSA. The CDR3 covers 16 residues. For the CDR3, the DNA is TGTGCCAGCAGCATGACTAGCGGGTTGGCTCAAGAGACCCAGTACTTC. Protein product: CASSMTSGLAQETQYF.

This chain joins TRBV27 and TRBJ2-3; 10 positions match TRBD2. The CDR3 contains 16 residues. CDR1 MNHEY and CDR2 SMNVEV come from the germline V gene (reference sequence). V shed 5 bases, J shed 1 base, and the junction held 6 bases outside the gene matches. In DNA form, the CDR3 reads TGTGCCAGCAGTGTGTCTAGCGGGAGAGGCACAGATACGCAGTATTTT. Its protein product is CASSVSSGRGTDTQYF.

The chain carries TRBV5-6 and TRBJ2-7, with 12 nucleotides matching TRBD2. This CDR3 has 14 amino acids. V gave up 3 bases and J gave up 4 bases; unmatched junction bases: 2. Germline V gene sequence: CDR1 SGHDT, CDR2 YYEEEE. The CDR3 region has the DNA TGTGCCAGCAGCTCTAGCGGGAGGGGGTACGAGCAGTACTTC. Protein product: CASSSSGRGYEQYF.

The rearrangement joins TRBV19 to TRBJ2-3; 10 bases line up with TRBD1. Germline lookup yields CDR1 LNHDA and CDR2 SQIVND (reference sequence). The V and J ends lost 3 bases and 2 bases, in that order; junction bases with no gene match: 5. The CDR3 contains 16 residues. CDR3 sequence (DNA): TGTGCCAGTAGTATCACCGGGACAGGGGTCACAGATACGCAGTATTTT. This gives the protein CASSITGTGVTDTQYF. Using reference TRBV19 and TRBJ2-3 for the parts outside the CDR3, the full variable domain is DGGITQSPKYLFRKEGQNVTLSCEQNLNHDAMYWYRQDPGQGLRLIYYSQIVNDFQKGDIAEGYSVSREKKESFPLTVTSAQKNPTAFYLCASSITGTGVTDTQYFGPGTRLTVL.

The V call is TRBV7-6, the J call TRBJ1-6, with D tentatively TRBD1 (5 bases). CDR1 is SGHVS, CDR2 FNYEAQ, per germline. Trimming left V 2 bases short and J 6 bases short, with 8 bases between. The CDR3 runs to 14 residues. CDR3 nucleotides: TGTGCCAGCAGCTTACTAGGGGCTAATTCACCCCTCCACTTT. This translates into CASSLLGANSPLHF.

For the CDR3, the DNA is TGTGCCACCAGCAGGGACAGGGGTAGCAATCAGCCCCAGCATTTT. It translates to CATSRDRGSNQPQHF. This chain links TRBV15 with TRBJ1-5, with 9 bases that match TRBD1. The V and J ends lost 3 bases and 0 bases, in that order; junction bases with no gene match: 0. The CDR3 extends over 15 amino acids. Germline CDR1 LNHNV, CDR2 YYDKDF (reference sequence).